The rows below give T cell receptor beta chains drawn from one sample of a study of glioma-infiltrating T cells. MiXCR was run by TCRdb on the multiplex PCR reads, yielding one entry per CDR3 protein. The table includes 150,000 to 200,000 distinct CDR3 sequences, more than 30% detected once. The sample taken for sequencing was glioma tissue, nonneoplastic brain tissue, or PBMCs (not recorded which). These TCRs come from a human donor with low-grade glioma or glioblastoma, undergoing nonglioma brain surgery, or in good health (not recorded which). Each CDR3 is given with its conserved first and last residue. The D gene is left open where the match is weak. Clone size is stated in some rows and not others, as once, few, many or a class when expanded.

d_call j_call cdr3_length v_call clone_size cdr3_aa
- TRBJ1-6 14 TRBV27 once CASSLGVPTSPLHF
TRBD1 TRBJ1-4 16 TRBV5-8 - CASSLRGTGDREKLFF
- TRBJ2-3 11 TRBV20-1 many CRGTRRATQYF
TRBD1 TRBJ2-1 14 TRBV7-9 - CASSDNRGNNGQFF
TRBD1 TRBJ2-1 14 TRBV6-2/TRBV6-3 few CASSTGTGGGEQFF
- TRBJ2-1 16 TRBV19 few CASSISGGGRYNEQFF
- TRBJ1-2 14 TRBV28 many CASSFRSRLVGYTF
- TRBJ2-7 15 TRBV30 - CAWRGGQARSYEQYF
TRBD1 TRBJ2-6 21 TRBV6-9 - CASSYLPSLTGGYSGANVLTF
- TRBJ2-6 14 TRBV27 - CASTISSLANVLTF
- TRBJ2-5 16 TRBV7-2 many CASSLVTSGWGETQYF
- TRBJ2-7 17 TRBV6-2/TRBV6-3 once CVSSYSGLAGRSYEQYF
- TRBJ2-7 16 TRBV4-1 many CASSRSGGTVFYEQYF
TRBD2 TRBJ2-1 16 TRBV7-8 many CASSLADGRARNEQFF
TRBD2 TRBJ2-1 14 TRBV3-1 - CASSPTSGANEQFF
TRBD1 TRBJ2-7 13 TRBV6-6 - CASGGDRGYEQYF
- TRBJ1-1 14 TRBV6-1 many CASSATVQNTEAFF
- TRBJ2-5 15 TRBV4-3 many CASSQVSDSQETQYF
TRBD2 TRBJ2-7 16 TRBV12-5 - CASGLVRASGRSEQYF
- TRBJ2-7 16 TRBV6-1 many CASSYIPSWSQYEQYF
- TRBJ2-3 13 TRBV29-1 once CSVDERGTDTQYF
- TRBJ1-1 14 TRBV6-2/TRBV6-3 many CASTLRPGGTEAFF
- TRBJ2-7 18 TRBV4-1 many CASSQDVSSVYGNYEQYF
TRBD1 TRBJ1-1 16 TRBV6-1 many CASRYRDRGLNTEAFF
- TRBJ1-6 16 TRBV20-1 - CSAPETESSYNSPLHF
- TRBJ2-7 13 TRBV20-1 - CSAQRREAYEQYF
- TRBJ1-5 13 TRBV20-1 many CSAYEFSNQPQHF
- TRBJ2-5 13 TRBV4-1 - CASSQTDRETQYF
TRBD1 TRBJ2-7 13 TRBV20-1 - CISTTGGPYEQYF
- TRBJ1-4 14 TRBV20-1 many CSALIKKGDEKLFF
- TRBJ1-4 15 TRBV4-1 many CASSQSRAPNEKLFF
TRBD2 TRBJ2-5 15 TRBV20-1 many CSADGLAGVGETQYF
TRBD2 TRBJ2-3 13 TRBV20-1 many CSATSGSTDTQYF
- TRBJ1-2 13 TRBV5-8 - CATRARGNYGYTF
TRBD1 TRBJ2-7 15 TRBV20-1 many CSARPRGTGGLEQYF
- TRBJ1-3 16 TRBV20-1 - CSAYRGQGFSGNAIYF
TRBD2 TRBJ2-1 14 TRBV12-3/TRBV12-4 - CASSTGTKGNEQFF
TRBD1 TRBJ2-5 15 TRBV27 - CASRPGQGGRETQYF
- TRBJ1-2 15 TRBV5-4 - CASEGRNQPNYGYTF
TRBD2 TRBJ2-7 14 TRBV5-1 - CASRAGGITYGQYF
TRBD1 TRBJ1-2 13 TRBV7-3 - CASSQTGDYGDTF
- TRBJ2-3 15 TRBV7-2 many CASSLVTGPTDTQYF
- TRBJ1-5 15 TRBV6-6 many CASSYGERSNQPQHF
- TRBJ1-2 14 TRBV27 many CASSLRGSAGGYTF
- TRBJ2-3 17 TRBV7-2 many CASSWGVPSAPADTQYF
TRBD2 TRBJ2-1 20 TRBV24-1 many CATSDSRTSGTISSYNEQFF
- TRBJ1-2 15 TRBV12-3/TRBV12-4 once CGSSLTLGQYYGYTF
- TRBJ2-2 15 TRBV5-1 - CASTKGVLSTGELFF
- TRBJ2-6 15 TRBV6-1 many CASSEEVSGANVLTF
- TRBJ2-7 16 TRBV7-6 many CASSLVSGGEGYEQYF
- TRBJ2-3 15 TRBV5-4 many CASSFTGRALDTQYF
TRBD2 TRBJ2-2 17 TRBV4-3 once CASSQDPSGGNTGELFF
- TRBJ2-7 14 TRBV19 few CASSRPDAAYEQYF
TRBD1 TRBJ2-3 14 TRBV5-4 many CASNSGGETDTQYF
- TRBJ1-1 12 TRBV5-6 - CASSSQRTEAFF
- TRBJ2-2 16 TRBV27 - CACSLGIGLGTGELFF
TRBD1 TRBJ2-4 16 TRBV5-4 many CASSATPTGGENIQYF
TRBD2 TRBJ2-5 16 TRBV5-1 - CASGTALAGATETQYF